The 28 T cell receptor beta chains given below trace back to one sample, sequenced in a study of cytomegalovirus exposure and HLA in healthy donors. The PCR employed 60 Vbeta primers together with 13 Jbeta primers. Measured with immunoSEQ multiplex PCR; TCRdb has only the in-frame clones, and not every one. The data show about 200,000 clones, approximately 85% seen once. The sample taken for sequencing was PBMCs. The receptors were sampled from a woman aged 45-59 years in good health and CMV-seronegative.

V and J are TRBV2 and TRBJ1-1; maybe TRBD1 (5 bases). Per germline, CDR1 SNHLY and CDR2 FYNNEI. Trimming removed 7 bases at V and 6 bases at J, with 21 bases between. The length of the CDR3 is 15 residues. CDR3 sequence: CASISQGTYPPEAFF. The CDR3 DNA sequence: TGTGCCAGCATATCCCAGGGCACTTATCCCCCTGAAGCTTTCTTT.

This clone has just a few counts. This chain links TRBV5-1 with TRBJ2-7; 9 bases agree with TRBD2. Trimming cost V 3 bases and J 2 bases; bases outside gene matches: 3. Germline assignment: CDR1 SGHRS and CDR2 YFSETQ. The CDR3 contains 14 residues. CDR3 DNA: TGCGCCAGCAGCTCTAGCGGGACGACCTACGAGCAGTACTTC. This translates into CASSSSGTTYEQYF.

The chain recombines TRBV18 with TRBJ2-7; 11 bases line up with TRBD2. From germline, CDR1 is KGHSH and CDR2 LQKENI. The CDR3 runs to 15 residues. With V trimmed by 6 bases and J by 3 bases, 7 bases remained unmatched. This CDR3 reads CASSPGLAELYEQYF. The CDR3, as DNA: TGTGCCAGCTCCCCGGGACTAGCGGAGCTCTACGAGCAGTACTTC.

This clone was seen just once. The rearrangement joins TRBV4-1 to TRBJ1-1; D unclear. This CDR3 region has 16 residues. The ends were cut back, 0 bases at V and 0 bases at J, with 11 bases in the middle. CDR1 is MGHRA and CDR2 is YSYEKL in the germline V gene. CDR3 sequence reads: CASSQDFGFVNTEAFF. The CDR3 coding sequence is TGCGCCAGCAGCCAAGATTTCGGTTTTGTGAACACTGAAGCTTTCTTT.

J is TRBJ2-7 and V is TRBV14; D is possibly TRBD2 (5 bases). Germline CDR1 is SGHDN and CDR2 is FVKESK. V gave up 5 bases and J gave up 2 bases, with 10 bases separating them. The CDR3 has 13 amino acids. CDR3 protein: CASSSDLTYEQYF. DNA for the CDR3: TGTGCCAGCAGCTCGGACTTAACCTACGAGCAGTACTTC.

The chain joins TRBV7-9 to TRBJ1-2; the D is unclear. There are 15 residues in the CDR3. Trimming stripped 4 bases from V and 0 bases from J, with 12 bases between. In germline, CDR1 is SEHNR, CDR2 FQNEAQ (reference sequence). The CDR3 loop is CASSSAAGTNYGYTF. Here the CDR3 DNA reads TGTGCCAGCAGCTCCGCCGCAGGAACTAACTATGGCTACACCTTC.

The gene calls are TRBV6-4 and TRBJ2-2; possible D gene TRBD2, 7 bases. CDR3 length equals 16 residues. Trimming took 0 bases from V and 3 from J, leaving 11 bases between them. CDR1 and CDR2 (germline): MRHNA, SNTAGT. The CDR3 nucleotides are TGTGCCAGCAGTGACTCGCCGCGGGGGCACACCGGGGAGCTGTTTTTT. Translated: CASSDSPRGHTGELFF.

The V call is TRBV28, the J call TRBJ1-4; 8 bases align to TRBD1. The V gene end was trimmed by 7 bases and the J gene end by 3 bases; junction bases not matched to a gene: 10. CDR1 is MDHEN, CDR2 SYDVKM, per germline. The CDR3 runs 16 residues. In DNA form, the CDR3 reads TGTGCCAGCAACCCAGGGGGCTCGGCGGCTAATGAAAAACTGTTTTTT. Translating it yields CASNPGGSAANEKLFF.

The table lists this clone with a count of one. The genes are TRBV30 and TRBJ1-3; no clear D gene. Trimming pared 4 bases from V and 0 bases from J, leaving 7 bases between. Germline values: CDR1 GTSNPN, CDR2 SVGIG (reference sequence). CDR3 length: 13 residues. The CDR3 DNA reads TGTGCCTGGACGTACAACTCTGGAAACACCATATATTTT. It codes for CAWTYNSGNTIYF. Together with reference TRBV30 and TRBJ1-3, the CDR3 gives the full variable domain: SQTIHQWPATLVQPVGSPLSLECTVEGTSNPNLYWYRQAAGRGLQLLFYSVGIGQISSEVPQNLSASRPQDRQFILSSKKLLLSDSGFYLCAWTYNSGNTIYFGEGSWLTVV.

V usage is TRBV10-1 and J usage is TRBJ2-3, with D perhaps matching TRBD2 (5 bases). The CDR3 length is 13 residues. V was cut by 2 bases and J by 2 bases, with 5 bases left in between. CDR1 is WNHNN and CDR2 is SYGVQD in the germline V gene (reference sequence). The CDR3 region is CASSEDYTDTQYF. The CDR3 nucleotides are TGCGCCAGCAGTGAGGACTACACAGATACGCAGTATTTT.

This chain links TRBV5-1 with TRBJ1-2; the match to TRBD1 covers 10 bases. V shed 4 bases, J shed 4 bases, and the junction held 7 bases outside the gene matches. Germline V CDR1 and CDR2: SGHRS, YFSETQ. This CDR3 is 15 amino acids long. The CDR3 loop reads CASSGGQGLSYGYTF. DNA of the CDR3: TGCGCCAGCAGCGGGGGACAGGGGCTATCCTATGGCTACACCTTC.

The chain combines TRBV30 with TRBJ2-3; D might be TRBD2 (6 bases). Looked up from germline, CDR1 is GTSNPN and CDR2 is SVGIG (reference sequence). V gave up 0 bases and J gave up 0 bases, with 10 bases separating them. The CDR3 is 15 residues long. CDR3 residues: CAWSVLSGSTDTQYF. The CDR3 DNA reads as TGTGCCTGGAGTGTACTTAGCGGAAGCACAGATACGCAGTATTTT.

This clone was observed once. The V call is TRBV4-1, the J call TRBJ2-7; no reliable D call. From germline, CDR1 is MGHRA and CDR2 YSYEKL. V was trimmed by 0 bases and J by 0 bases, leaving 12 bases between them. This CDR3 region has 16 residues. The CDR3 coding sequence is TGCGCCAGCAGCCAAGATGTCTCTGGCCGCTCCTACGAGCAGTACTTC. It translates to CASSQDVSGRSYEQYF.

The chain recombines TRBV12-5 with TRBJ2-1, with 7 positions matching TRBD2. Germline lookup yields CDR1 LGHNT and CDR2 FRNRAP. The CDR3 consists of 13 residues. J gave up 5 bases and V 6 bases, and 4 bases lay outside the gene matches. CDR3 sequence: CASGLAKDNEQFF. CDR3 sequence (DNA): TGTGCTAGTGGACTAGCGAAAGACAATGAGCAGTTCTTC. The full variable domain, its missing parts supplied by reference TRBV12-5 and TRBJ2-1, is DARVTQTPRHKVTEMGQEVTMRCQPILGHNTVFWYRQTMMQGLELLAYFRNRAPLDDSGMPKDRFSAEMPDATLATLKIQPSEPRDSAVYFCASGLAKDNEQFFGPGTRLTVL.

The genes are TRBV5-8 and TRBJ1-5; 9 bases are a match to TRBD1. Germline CDR1 reads SGHTS; CDR2 reads YDEGEE. There are 15 residues in the CDR3. The trim removed 0 bases at V and 3 bases at J, leaving 1 base unmatched. The CDR3 loop is CASSLDRGLNQPQHF. The CDR3 bases are TGTGCCAGCAGCTTGGACAGGGGGCTCAATCAGCCCCAGCATTTT.

Only one count was recorded for this clone. This chain links TRBV18 with TRBJ1-4; TRBD1 is a possible D gene (5 bases). From germline, CDR1 is KGHSH and CDR2 LQKENI. The CDR3 extends over 14 amino acids. V was pared by 2 bases and J by 2 bases, with 6 bases between. CDR3 DNA sequence: TGTGCCAGCTCACCAGGGGGGACTAATGAAAAACTGTTTTTT. Its translation is CASSPGGTNEKLFF. Full variable domain (rest looked up from reference TRBV18 and TRBJ1-4): NAGVMQNPRHLVRRRGQEARLRCSPMKGHSHVYWYRQLPEEGLKFMVYLQKENIIDESGMPKERFSAEFPKEGPSILRIQQVVRGDSAAYFCASSPGGTNEKLFFGSGTQLSVL.

This chain links TRBV30 with TRBJ2-7; 7 bases fit TRBD2. V lost 0 bases, J lost 7 bases, and 15 bases stayed unmatched. The CDR3 is 16 amino acids. Germline lookup yields CDR1 GTSNPN and CDR2 SVGIG (reference sequence). The CDR3 DNA is TGTGCCTGGAGTGTAGCGTGGGGAGGGCCTAGTTGTGAGCAGTACTTC. The encoded protein is CAWSVAWGGPSCEQYF.

This clone has just a few counts. V usage is TRBV2 and J usage is TRBJ2-7; TRBD1 matches 7 bases. CDR1 SNHLY and CDR2 FYNNEI come from the germline V gene. CDR3 size: 17 residues. V gave up 8 bases and J gave up 1 base; unmatched junction bases: 17. CDR3: CASLGQTTPASSYEQYF. For the CDR3, the DNA is TGTGCCAGCCTGGGACAGACCACCCCGGCGTCGTCCTACGAGCAGTACTTC.

The V gene is TRBV28, the J gene TRBJ1-3; 9 bases agree with TRBD1. Germline V CDR1 and CDR2: MDHEN, SYDVKM. V lost 6 bases, J lost 3 bases, and 9 bases stayed unmatched. CDR3 length: 16 amino acids. CDR3 in amino acids: CASSPPGQGGGNTIYF. The CDR3 DNA reads as TGTGCCAGCAGCCCCCCGGGACAGGGAGGTGGAAACACCATATATTTT.

The chain links TRBV5-1 to TRBJ1-2, with 7 bases lining up with TRBD1. The CDR3 spans 15 residues. Germline CDR1 SGHRS, CDR2 YFSETQ. The ends lost 4 bases at V and 2 bases at J; junction bases unmatched: 8. The CDR3 loop reads CASSAVPGQNYGYTF. In DNA form, the CDR3 reads TGCGCCAGCAGCGCAGTCCCGGGACAGAACTATGGCTACACCTTC.

The sample holds a few counts of this clone. The V call is TRBV15, the J call TRBJ2-3, with D uncertain. CDR3 length equals 13 residues. Trimming cost V 6 bases and J 0 bases, with 7 bases left between them. From germline, CDR1 is LNHNV and CDR2 YYDKDF (reference sequence). This CDR3 is CATSQASTDTQYF. CDR3 nucleotides: TGTGCCACCAGTCAGGCGAGCACAGATACGCAGTATTTT.

This clone has just one count. The gene calls are TRBV10-3 and TRBJ2-5; no firm D call. Trimming took off 0 bases at V and 5 bases at J, with 7 bases between the two ends. CDR1 and CDR2 (germline): ENHRY, SYGVKD. The CDR3 totals 13 residues. CDR3 in amino acids: CAISESPRETQYF. The CDR3 DNA follows: TGTGCCATCAGTGAGTCCCCTCGGGAGACCCAGTACTTC.

This clone has just one count. A read error may account for a junction end that differs from germline. The CDR3 region has the DNA TGTTCCAGCCACCTAACAGGGGTGGGGAATGAGCAGTTCTTC. Residues: CSSHLTGVGNEQFF. The chain combines TRBV7-9 with TRBJ2-1; 7 positions match TRBD1. This CDR3 has 14 amino acids. CDR1 is SEHNR and CDR2 is FQNEAQ in the germline V gene (reference sequence). The entire variable domain, with the rest obtained from reference TRBV7-9 and TRBJ2-1, is as follows: DTGVSQNPRHKITKRGQNVTFRCDPISEHNRLYWYRQTLGQGPEFLTYFQNEAQLEKSRLLSDRFSAERPKGSFSTLEIQRTEQGDSAMYLCSSHLTGVGNEQFFGPGTRLTVL.

In regard to this clone: A read error may account for a junction end that differs from germline. The chain uses TRBV7-9 and TRBJ2-7; possible D gene TRBD2, 5 bases. Germline V gene data show CDR1 as SEHNR and CDR2 as FQNEAQ (reference sequence). This CDR3 has 13 residues. In nucleotides, the CDR3 is TGTTCCAGCAGCCCCTCTGGAGGTAGCGAGCAGTACTTC. It codes for CSSSPSGGSEQYF. The entire variable domain, with the rest obtained from reference TRBV7-9 and TRBJ2-7, is as follows: DTGVSQNPRHKITKRGQNVTFRCDPISEHNRLYWYRQTLGQGPEFLTYFQNEAQLEKSRLLSDRFSAERPKGSFSTLEIQRTEQGDSAMYLCSSSPSGGSEQYFGPGTRLTVT.

This clone is a singleton in its sample. This chain links TRBV5-1 with TRBJ2-1; 8 bases are a match to TRBD1. The CDR3 has 15 amino acids. Germline V gene data show CDR1 as SGHRS and CDR2 as YFSETQ. The J segment lost 1 base and the V segment lost 4 bases, leaving 4 bases of the junction unmatched. Here the CDR3 DNA reads TGCGCCAGCAGCACCCAGGGGGCGTCCTACAATGAGCAGTTCTTC. It codes for CASSTQGASYNEQFF.

The CDR3 DNA sequence: TGTGCCAGCAGCTTGGATGGGGACAGGGAATGGGAGACCCAGTACTTC. This sequence encodes CASSLDGDREWETQYF. The rearrangement uses TRBV5-5 and TRBJ2-5, with 9 bases lining up with TRBD1. Germline V gene sequence: CDR1 SGHKS, CDR2 YYEKEE (reference sequence). V lost 0 bases and J lost 5; bases outside the gene matches: 8. The CDR3 has 16 amino acids.

The chain couples TRBV28 to TRBJ2-7, with a possible D match to TRBD2 (5 bases). CDR3 length: 13 residues. V was trimmed by 7 bases and J by 2 bases, leaving 12 bases between them. CDR1 and CDR2 (germline): MDHEN, SYDVKM. CDR3 sequence reads: CASNLNGAYEQYF. CDR3 nucleotides: TGTGCCAGCAATTTGAACGGGGCCTACGAGCAGTACTTC.

The chain employs TRBV28 and TRBJ2-1; 9 nucleotides agree with TRBD2. The CDR3 is 14 residues long. The J segment lost 8 bases and the V segment lost 2 bases, leaving 4 bases of the junction unmatched. Germline V gene lookup returns CDR1 MDHEN and CDR2 SYDVKM. CDR3 protein: CASSLAGGAYEQFF. Written as DNA, the CDR3 is TGTGCCAGCAGTTTAGCGGGAGGGGCGTATGAGCAGTTCTTC.